Sequencing of this T cell receptor (beta chain) was carried out in a study of T cells in tuberculosis. This CDR3 comprises 11 residues. Germline CDR1 and CDR2: DFQATT and SNEGSKA (reference sequence). Chain pairing is unknown; alpha and beta were sequenced separately. Some clones are missing from TCRdb's copy, which holds only in-frame ones; the method was immunoSEQ multiplex PCR. The sample lists about 59,000 clones; roughly 79% were seen once. After thawing and overnight rest, PBMC were stained with GMM-loaded CD1B tetramer, viability dye and anti-CD3 for sorting. The CD1B tetramers carried C32 glucose monomycolate purified from Rhodococcus equi. PBMC for tetramer sorting were first depleted of CD14-expressing monocytes. Approximately 110,000 tetramer-negative cells were sorted from each donor. General study points: T cells binding CD1B-GMM tetramer weakly possibly escaped the sort.

The specimen sequenced was CD1b-GMM tetramer-negative cells sorted from PBMCs. The rearrangement uses TRBV20-1 and TRBJ2-1; D gene ambiguous. The sequence derives from an adult woman with latent tuberculosis. The CDR3 sequence is CSPEPGNEQFF. CDR3 coding DNA: TGCAGCCCGGAGCCTGGGAATGAGCAGTTCTTC.